The clone carrying this TCR beta chain was detected a few times. It was RNA transcripts that yielded the amplified TCR beta CDR3 regions. During a first-round RT-PCR of the TCR CDR3, the HTBI primer set was used. A single record per CDR3 protein comes from TCRdb applying MiXCR to the multiplex PCR reads. The top ten hold around a third of the sample, which has about 400,000 distinct CDR3 sequences, about 15% seen once. The sample originates from a study of T cells in Graves' hyperthyroidism and ophthalmopathy. Germline loops: CDR1 LNHDA, CDR2 SQIVND (reference sequence). The CDR3 contains 15 residues. V was cut by 3 bases and J by 3 bases, with 11 bases left in between.

The chain recombines TRBV19 with TRBJ2-2; D unclear. The TCR comes from a young woman with Graves' hyperthyroidism. The source material was blood. The CDR3 DNA follows: TGTGCCAGTAGTATGGTGGGCGCGGACACCGGGGAGCTGTTTTTT. Protein product: CASSMVGADTGELFF.